Sequencing of this TCR beta chain was carried out in a study of T cells after yellow fever vaccination. For the study at large: In the case of low-cell-number fractions, SMART-Seq v4 Ultra Low Input was used for preparation. Study observations and caveats: When the response was secondary, it was weaker but reached its peak faster, day 5 versus 15.

Template switching with 5'RACE generated the TCR cDNA and added a universal primer site and UMIs. TCRdb re-derived calls from the 5' RACE reads in MiXCR, one entry per CDR3 protein. The sample lists about 320,000 distinct CDR3 sequences, approximately 4% occurring once. This clonotype was observed at least ten times. Its target is not known. The CDR3 loop spans 15 amino acids. Germline V gene sequence: CDR1 SGHKS, CDR2 YYEKEE (reference sequence). Germline trimming cut 0 bases from V and 1 base from J; bases unmatched to any gene: 4. The sequenced sample was PBMCs, obtained 15 days after the yellow fever booster vaccination. This TCR was sampled from a man between 18 and 29 years old who received the YFV17D yellow fever vaccine. The chain has TRBV5-5 and TRBJ2-7; 7 positions match TRBD1. The chain's CDR3 is CASSLGQGASYEQYV. In nucleotides, the CDR3 is TGTGCCAGCAGCTTGGGACAGGGAGCTTCCTACGAGCAGTACGTC.